Shown below are 27 T cell receptor beta chains from a single sample sequenced in a study of regulatory T cells in long-lasting Graves disease. TCR beta libraries were built with iRepertoire HTBI primers and Arm-PCR of CDR3 regions. Via MiXCR, TCRdb re-called the multiplex PCR reads, giving one row per CDR3 protein. This table has under 500,000 distinct CDR3 sequences, about 20% appearing once. Time point here: persistent/refractory GD, antithyroid drugs over 5 years with positive TRAb. Isolated PBMC RNA provided the starting material for the TCR library. The specimen was peripheral blood mononuclear cells (PBMCs), collected when the disease was refractory, from a patient treated with antithyroid drugs. The receptors were sampled from a female donor with Graves disease.

V usage is TRBV19 and J usage is TRBJ1-5; 8 nucleotides match TRBD1. From germline, CDR1 is LNHDA and CDR2 SQIVND (reference sequence). The CDR3 runs 14 residues. V lost 9 bases to trimming and J lost 5 bases; unmatched junction nucleotides: 9. DNA for the CDR3: TGTGCCAGCAGTCGAGGGACAGGCTATCAGCCCCAGCATTTT. It specifies CASSRGTGYQPQHF.

Worth noting for this clonotype: A much larger clone differs by one base, so this may be a read error. The chain combines TRBV12-3 or TRBV12-4 with TRBJ1-1; D is unresolved. This CDR3 spans 14 amino acids. The CDR3 nucleotides read TGTGCCAGCAGTTTAGCGTATGGAGGCACTAAAGCTTTCTTT. Its protein product is CASSLAYGGTKAFF.

This clonotype was seen a handful of times. The rearrangement uses TRBV5-5 and TRBJ1-4; possibly TRBD1 for D (5 bases). The CDR3 is 14 amino acids. V lost 0 bases and J lost 7, with 10 bases in between. From germline, CDR1 is SGHKS and CDR2 YYEKEE (reference sequence). CDR3 region: CASSLGRVGEKLFF. The CDR3 DNA is TGTGCCAGCAGCTTGGGCAGGGTTGGTGAAAAACTGTTTTTT.

This clonotype was observed a few times. The gene calls are TRBV7-9 and TRBJ2-5; TRBD1 matches 7 bases. V was pared by 4 bases and J by 1 base, with 6 bases of the junction left unmatched. Germline-derived CDR1 and CDR2 are SEHNR and FQNEAQ (reference sequence). This CDR3 has 15 amino acids. The CDR3 DNA reads TGTGCCAGCAGCTCCTATCGGGACAGCCAAGAGACCCAGTACTTC. This codes for CASSSYRDSQETQYF.

This clonotype occurred many times. This chain joins TRBV28 and TRBJ2-7, with D hard to call. CDR3 length: 12 residues. Germline assignment: CDR1 MDHEN and CDR2 SYDVKM. The germline V and J ends were trimmed by 5 bases and 9 bases, with 14 bases remaining between them. CDR3 in amino acids: CASSPPRRWQYF. CDR3 DNA sequence: TGTGCCAGCAGTCCCCCCCGGCGCTGGCAGTACTTC.

The CDR3 nucleotides are TGCAGTGTTTTCAGGGTTTTCGGGAGTGAAGATACGCAGTATTTT. Amino acid sequence: CSVFRVFGSEDTQYF. The V gene is TRBV20-1, the J gene TRBJ2-3, with D tentatively TRBD2 (6 bases). This CDR3 is 15 amino acids long. V was trimmed by 7 bases and J by 5 bases, leaving 22 bases between them. The germline V gene encodes CDR1 DFQATT and CDR2 SNEGSKA (reference sequence).

Concerning this clonotype itself: A single base separates this from a much larger clone, so it may be a read error. The genes are TRBV27 and TRBJ1-2; tentatively, D is TRBD1 (5 bases). The CDR3 is made up of 15 amino acids. Germline V gives CDR1 MNHEY, CDR2 SMNVEV (reference sequence). The CDR3 loop reads CASSWDSAGYYGYIF. DNA of the CDR3: TGTGCCAGCAGTTGGGATAGTGCAGGGTACTATGGCTACATCTTC.

Concerning this clonotype itself: Just one base apart from a much larger clone, this may be a read error. The V gene is TRBV7-2, the J gene TRBJ1-2, with D perhaps matching TRBD1 (6 bases). The CDR3 contains 15 residues. Germline lookup yields CDR1 SGHTA and CDR2 FQGNSA. Trimming stripped 3 bases from V and 5 bases from J, with 16 bases between. The CDR3 is CASSLRPGAEYGYTF. DNA for the CDR3: TGTGCCAGCAGCTTGCGGCCGGGGGCCGAATATGGCTACACCTTC.

This clonotype was observed a few times. CDR3 loop: CASSSMLEQYF. In DNA, the CDR3 is TGTGCCAGCAGCTCAATGTTAGAGCAGTACTTC. The chain is built from TRBV7-9 and TRBJ2-7; no clear D gene. Germline V gene sequence: CDR1 SEHNR, CDR2 FQNEAQ (reference sequence). The CDR3 extends over 11 amino acids. V dropped 4 bases and J dropped 7 bases, with 8 bases sitting between them.

This clonotype was picked up many times. This rearrangement joins TRBV2 to TRBJ2-2, with 7 bases aligning to TRBD2. There are 15 residues in the CDR3. The V segment lost 6 bases and the J segment 1 base; nucleotides outside the gene matches: 5. Germline-derived CDR1 and CDR2 are SNHLY and FYNNEI. CDR3 coding DNA: TGTGCCAGCAGGGGGGGGATATTGAACACCGGGGAGCTGTTTTTT. This sequence encodes CASRGGILNTGELFF.

The rearrangement links TRBV13 to TRBJ2-1, with 7 bases identical to TRBD1. The CDR3 spans 12 residues. Trimming took 5 bases from V and 10 from J; bases not matched to a gene: 5. Germline-derived CDR1 and CDR2 are PRHDT and FYEKMQ (reference sequence). The CDR3 region has the DNA TGTGCCAGCAGCCCCACGGACAGGGAGCAGTTCTTC. Translated, it gives CASSPTDREQFF.

This clonotype was counted a few times. The J gene is TRBJ1-3, the V gene TRBV7-9, with D maybe TRBD1 (5 bases). Per germline, CDR1 SEHNR and CDR2 FQNEAQ (reference sequence). The CDR3 length is 16 residues. Trimming removed 1 base from V and 4 bases from J, with 14 bases in between. The CDR3 is CASSLEAGFAGNTIYF. CDR3 DNA: TGTGCCAGCAGCTTAGAGGCAGGGTTCGCCGGAAACACCATATATTTT.

The chain has TRBV28 and TRBJ2-3, with TRBD2 matching over 11 bases. The V gene end was trimmed by 5 bases and the J gene end by 1 base; junction bases not matched to a gene: 17. The CDR3 length is 20 residues. CDR1 and CDR2 from the germline V gene are MDHEN and SYDVKM. For the CDR3, the DNA is TGTGCCAGCAGTCCGCTCTCTAGCGGGAGGCCCACCTCGGGCACAGATACGCAGTATTTT. Its translation: CASSPLSSGRPTSGTDTQYF.

This clonotype was seen at least ten times. The rearrangement links TRBV6-5 to TRBJ1-2, with no clear D. Between the trimmed V and J ends, which lost 4 bases and 2 bases, there was a span of 8 bases. Germline V gene lookup returns CDR1 MNHEY and CDR2 SVGAGI. The CDR3 is made up of 13 amino acids. DNA for the CDR3: TGTGCCAGCAGTTGGGCAGCGAACTATGGCTACACCTTC. Amino acid sequence: CASSWAANYGYTF.

As to this clonotype: A much larger clone differs from this one at a single base, so this may be a read error. The CDR3 nucleotides are TGTGCCAGCAAGAAGAGGCTAGCGGGATCCTACGAGCAGTACTTC. Translated: CASKKRLAGSYEQYF. The chain is built from TRBV27 and TRBJ2-7, with 9 bases identical to TRBD2. The CDR3 has 15 residues. Per the germline V gene, CDR1 is MNHEY and CDR2 is SMNVEV (reference sequence). The ends lost 7 bases at V and 1 base at J; junction bases unmatched: 8.

This clonotype was recorded only once. V is TRBV7-2 and J is TRBJ2-3; 9 nucleotides align to TRBD2. The CDR3 covers 15 residues. Germline V gene data show CDR1 as SGHTA and CDR2 as FQGNSA. The V and J ends lost 4 bases and 6 bases, in that order; junction bases with no gene match: 8. CDR3 bases: TGTGCCAGCAGCTCGGCTAGCGGGGACCCCGATACGCAGTATTTT. It encodes CASSSASGDPDTQYF.

This clonotype was observed at least ten times. The chain has TRBV29-1 and TRBJ2-7; the D gene is possibly TRBD1 (6 bases). V lost 2 bases and J 3 bases, leaving 8 bases between the germline ends. This CDR3 region has 12 residues. Per germline, CDR1 SQVTM and CDR2 ANQGSEA. This CDR3 is CSVEIQGYEQYF. CDR3 coding DNA: TGCAGCGTTGAAATACAGGGCTACGAGCAGTACTTC.

The table lists this clonotype with many counts. The chain links TRBV18 to TRBJ2-5; 10 bases agree with TRBD2. The CDR3 sequence is 18 residues long. V shed 3 bases, J shed 5 bases, and the junction held 15 bases outside the gene matches. CDR1 is KGHSH and CDR2 is LQKENI in the germline V gene. CDR3 loop: CASSPLPLAGVLLETQYF. The CDR3 DNA sequence: TGTGCCAGCTCACCCCTGCCGCTAGCGGGAGTCTTGTTGGAGACCCAGTACTTC.

This clonotype was seen ten or more times. The chain carries TRBV7-9 and TRBJ1-1; 8 bases match TRBD1. With V trimmed by 8 bases and J by 0 bases, 5 bases remained unmatched. The CDR3 has 14 residues. The germline V gene has CDR1 SEHNR and CDR2 FQNEAQ (reference sequence). This CDR3 reads CASWGDRLNTEAFF. As DNA, the CDR3 is TGTGCCAGCTGGGGGGACAGGTTGAACACTGAAGCTTTCTTT. The variable domain in full, with the rest retrieved from reference TRBV7-9 and TRBJ1-1, is DTGVSQNPRHKITKRGQNVTFRCDPISEHNRLYWYRQTLGQGPEFLTYFQNEAQLEKSRLLSDRFSAERPKGSFSTLEIQRTEQGDSAMYLCASWGDRLNTEAFFGQGTRLTVV.

This clonotype was detected many times. J is TRBJ2-2 and V is TRBV28; 7 bases match TRBD2. The germline CDR1 and CDR2 sequences are MDHEN and SYDVKM. CDR3 size: 16 residues. V dropped 2 bases and J dropped 0; count of bases not matched to a gene: 3. The CDR3 loop reads CASSLHLAANTGELFF. The CDR3 region has the DNA TGTGCCAGCAGTTTACACCTAGCGGCGAACACCGGGGAGCTGTTTTTT.

This clonotype was seen at least ten times. This chain uses TRBV28 with TRBJ1-1, with TRBD1 identical over 12 bases. Germline loops: CDR1 MDHEN, CDR2 SYDVKM. This CDR3 spans 16 amino acids. V lost 6 bases and J lost 6; bases outside the gene matches: 11. The CDR3 bases are TGTGCCAGCAGGAGTCCCGGGACAGGGGGCAGCGCTGAAGCTTTCTTT. It codes for CASRSPGTGGSAEAFF.

In its sample, this clonotype was seen a few times. This sequence joins TRBV9 and TRBJ2-7; the match to TRBD1 covers 8 bases. Germline CDR1 SGDLS, CDR2 YYNGEE. Trimming took 1 base from V and 6 from J; bases not matched to a gene: 6. This CDR3 comprises 14 residues. The CDR3 nucleotides read TGTGCCAGCAGCGTATGGGTACAGGGGGGCGAGCAGTACTTC. It yields the protein CASSVWVQGGEQYF.

This clonotype occurred once. The V gene is TRBV19, the J gene TRBJ1-5, with D maybe TRBD1 (5 bases). This CDR3 is 14 amino acids long. V lost 3 bases and J 5 bases, leaving 11 bases between the germline ends. CDR1 and CDR2 from the germline V gene are LNHDA and SQIVND (reference sequence). The CDR3 loop reads CASSMFGAHQPQHF. Here the CDR3 DNA reads TGTGCCAGTAGTATGTTCGGGGCCCATCAGCCCCAGCATTTT. Drawing the rest from reference TRBV19 and TRBJ1-5, the complete variable domain is DGGITQSPKYLFRKEGQNVTLSCEQNLNHDAMYWYRQDPGQGLRLIYYSQIVNDFQKGDIAEGYSVSREKKESFPLTVTSAQKNPTAFYLCASSMFGAHQPQHFGDGTRLSIL.

The rearrangement joins TRBV6-2 or TRBV6-3 to TRBJ1-2; 11 nucleotides agree with TRBD1. Germline V gene sequence: CDR1 MNHEY, CDR2 SVGEGT. V shed 2 bases and J 5 bases; nucleotides not matched to a gene: 13. The CDR3 contains 18 residues. CDR3 loop: CASSYPLRTGGGVYGYTF. The CDR3 nucleotides are TGTGCCAGCAGTTACCCTCTCAGGACAGGGGGCGGCGTGTATGGCTACACCTTC.

The chain employs TRBV7-2 and TRBJ2-3; 9 positions agree with TRBD2. The V segment lost 5 bases and the J segment 1 base; nucleotides outside the gene matches: 7. The CDR3 runs to 16 residues. Germline-derived CDR1 and CDR2 are SGHTA and FQGNSA. The DNA for the CDR3 is TGTGCCAGCAGCCCCCTTTTAGCGGGGGGCACAGATACGCAGTATTTT. It specifies CASSPLLAGGTDTQYF.

This clonotype was seen a few times. This rearrangement joins TRBV13 to TRBJ1-5, with TRBD1 matching over 8 bases. V lost 0 bases, J lost 3 bases, and 4 bases stayed unmatched. The V gene's germline CDR1 is PRHDT and CDR2 FYEKMQ (reference sequence). The CDR3 runs 16 residues. As DNA, the CDR3 is TGTGCCAGCAGCTTAGGGGGACAGGCCTACAATCAGCCCCAGCATTTT. This gives the protein CASSLGGQAYNQPQHF. Using reference TRBV13 and TRBJ1-5 for the parts outside the CDR3, the full variable domain is AAGVIQSPRHLIKEKRETATLKCYPIPRHDTVYWYQQGPGQDPQFLISFYEKMQSDKGSIPDRFSAQQFSDYHSELNMSSLELGDSALYFCASSLGGQAYNQPQHFGDGTRLSIL.

This clonotype has ten or more counts. This chain joins TRBV28 and TRBJ2-2, with D possibly TRBD2 on 6 matching bases. Germline V gene lookup returns CDR1 MDHEN and CDR2 SYDVKM. With 6 bases removed from V and 7 bases from J, the gap between germline ends came to 12 bases. CDR3 size: 13 residues. The CDR3 DNA reads TGTGCCAGCAGCACGGGGGAAGTCGGGGAGCTGTTTTTT. This gives the protein CASSTGEVGELFF.